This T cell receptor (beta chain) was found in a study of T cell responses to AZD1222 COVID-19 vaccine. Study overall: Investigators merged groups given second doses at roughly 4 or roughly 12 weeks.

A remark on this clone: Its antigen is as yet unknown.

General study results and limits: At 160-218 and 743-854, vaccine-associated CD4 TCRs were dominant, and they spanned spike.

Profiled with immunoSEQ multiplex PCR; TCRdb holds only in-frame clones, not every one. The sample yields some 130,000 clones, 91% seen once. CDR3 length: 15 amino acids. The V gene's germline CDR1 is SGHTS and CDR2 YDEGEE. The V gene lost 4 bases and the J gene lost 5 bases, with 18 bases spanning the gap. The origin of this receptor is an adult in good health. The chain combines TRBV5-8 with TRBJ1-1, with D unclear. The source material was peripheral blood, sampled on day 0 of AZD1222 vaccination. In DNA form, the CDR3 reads TGTGCCAGCAGCCCCCCTGGCTCACTGTTAACTGAAGCTTTCTTT. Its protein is CASSPPGSLLTEAFF.